The 9 T cell receptor beta chains below come from one sample, sequenced in a study of control samples from healthy donors and cancer patients. The data were produced by immunoSEQ multiplex PCR, yet TCRdb's version contains in-frame clones alone and is incomplete. This repertoire shows 100,000 to 130,000 clones, roughly four fifths found once; its top ten account for approximately 7%. Sequenced sample: blood. Receptor source: a young man in good health.

This clone showed up just once. The rearrangement uses TRBV29-1 and TRBJ1-2; 7 bases agree with TRBD1. CDR1 is SQVTM and CDR2 is ANQGSEA in the germline V gene. The CDR3 loop spans 17 amino acids. J gave up 1 base and V 1 base, and 12 bases lay outside the gene matches. In nucleotides, the CDR3 is TGCAGCGTTGAAGTCCTCCTCGGGACAGAACTTAACTATGGCTACACCTTC. Its protein is CSVEVLLGTELNYGYTF.

J is TRBJ2-5 and V is TRBV4-1; D is unclear. The ends were cut back, 1 base at V and 13 bases at J, with 19 bases in the middle. Germline V gene data show CDR1 as MGHRA and CDR2 as YSYEKL. This CDR3 has 14 amino acids. CDR3 protein: CASSQGSRPTARYF. The CDR3 DNA follows: TGCGCCAGCAGCCAAGGATCAAGGCCCACAGCTAGGTACTTC.

The sample holds a few counts of this clone. This sequence joins TRBV4-1 and TRBJ1-1; D is uncertain. The CDR3 has 13 amino acids. Trimming pared 3 bases from V and 4 bases from J, leaving 9 bases between. CDR1 and CDR2 from the germline V gene are MGHRA and YSYEKL. This CDR3 reads CASSQLAVTEAFF. The CDR3 nucleotides are TGCGCCAGCAGCCAGCTGGCGGTCACTGAAGCTTTCTTT.

J is TRBJ2-4 and V is TRBV5-1; no definite D call. CDR1 is SGHRS and CDR2 is YFSETQ in the germline V gene. V lost 2 bases, J lost 5 bases, and 8 bases lay in between. The CDR3 has 13 residues. The CDR3 nucleotides read TGCGCCAGCAGCTTCACCCTTGAAAACATTCAGTACTTC. Protein: CASSFTLENIQYF.

The chain is built from TRBV27 and TRBJ2-1; 8 nucleotides agree with TRBD1. Trimming cost V 5 bases and J 5 bases; bases outside gene matches: 8. The germline gives CDR1 MNHEY, CDR2 SMNVEV (reference sequence). The CDR3 contains 15 residues. The DNA for the CDR3 is TGTGCCAGCAGTGGTCCCCGGGACAGGCACAATGAGCAGTTCTTC. It translates to CASSGPRDRHNEQFF.

The J gene is TRBJ1-6, the V gene TRBV30; D gene ambiguous. Germline-derived CDR1 and CDR2 are GTSNPN and SVGIG (reference sequence). The CDR3 consists of 14 residues. V lost 0 bases and J lost 6, with 9 bases in between. The CDR3 DNA reads as TGTGCCTGGAGTGTACTACAGTTTAATTCACCCCTCCACTTT. It translates to CAWSVLQFNSPLHF.

The rearrangement links TRBV28 to TRBJ2-3; D is perhaps TRBD2 (7 bases). The germline CDR1 and CDR2 sequences are MDHEN and SYDVKM. This CDR3 spans 16 amino acids. V lost 5 bases and J lost 2, with 17 bases in between. The CDR3 loop reads CASSPPRGAYTDTQYF. As DNA, the CDR3 is TGTGCCAGCAGTCCCCCCCGGGGGGCCTACACAGATACGCAGTATTTT.

V is TRBV27 and J is TRBJ1-2; D call uncertain. Germline CDR1 and CDR2: MNHEY and SMNVEV (reference sequence). The germline V and J ends were trimmed by 3 bases and 2 bases, with 10 bases remaining between them. The length of the CDR3 is 14 residues. The CDR3 reads CASSLGGINYGYTF. In DNA, the CDR3 is TGTGCCAGCAGTTTGGGAGGGATCAACTATGGCTACACCTTC.

The chain joins TRBV2 to TRBJ2-3, with TRBD2 matching 11 bases. The V gene's germline CDR1 is SNHLY and CDR2 FYNNEI. V gave up 6 bases and J gave up 0 bases; unmatched junction bases: 11. This CDR3 has 18 amino acids. CDR3 DNA sequence: TGTGCCAGCAGGGAATTCTTACTAGCGGGGGTTAGCACAGATACGCAGTATTTT. Its translation: CASREFLLAGVSTDTQYF.